The source of this TCR beta chain is a study of control samples from healthy donors and cancer patients. With 1 base removed from V and 1 base from J, the gap between germline ends came to 16 bases. Germline CDR1 SEHNR, CDR2 FQNEAQ (reference sequence). This CDR3 spans 17 amino acids. Generated by immunoSEQ multiplex PCR, the TCRdb table keeps only in-frame clones and is missing some. Of 120,000 or so clones listed, roughly 91% were seen once; the top ten hold 8% to 9%. This chain links TRBV7-9 with TRBJ1-1; possibly TRBD1 for D (6 bases). The receptor comes from a middle-aged man in good health. Source material: blood. The chain's CDR3 is CASSLDWAGDGNTEAFF. In nucleotides, the CDR3 is TGTGCCAGCAGCTTAGATTGGGCAGGGGACGGGAACACTGAAGCTTTCTTT.